The 28 T cell receptor beta chains given below trace back to one sample, sequenced in a study of OX40 agonist ivuxolimab in advanced cancers. The assay was immunoSEQ multiplex PCR, and TCRdb's table has in-frame clones only and misses some. The table has 10,000 to 13,000 clones, about 76% seen once. Sequences were derived from CD4+ or CD8+ T cells sorted from blood, sampled in a trial of the OX40 agonist ivuxolimab. These receptors came from an adult with an advanced solid tumor such as melanoma, head and neck, liver or kidney cancer.

With respect to this clone: Possible read error: a much larger clone is one base away. This chain connects TRBV10-3 to TRBJ1-1; D is possibly TRBD1 (5 bases). V was trimmed by 0 bases and J by 7 bases, leaving 12 bases between them. CDR1 is ENHRY and CDR2 is SYGVKD in the germline V gene. The CDR3 covers 14 residues. CDR3: CAISESGVDIEAFF. Here the CDR3 DNA reads TGTGCCATCAGTGAGTCAGGGGTAGACATTGAAGCTTTCTTT.

This clone was recorded a few times. V usage is TRBV19 and J usage is TRBJ2-1, with D perhaps being TRBD1 or TRBD2 (8 bases each). The CDR3 runs 15 residues. Germline-derived CDR1 and CDR2 are LNHDA and SQIVND (reference sequence). The V gene lost 6 bases and the J gene lost 3 bases, with 15 bases spanning the gap. CDR3 in amino acids: CASSRGGTGYNEQFF. CDR3 nucleotides: TGTGCCAGTAGCCGGGGGGGGACAGGCTACAATGAGCAGTTCTTC.

This clone was seen a single time. The chain links TRBV7-9 to TRBJ2-4; possibly TRBD1 for D (6 bases). This CDR3 has 17 residues. From germline, CDR1 is SEHNR and CDR2 FQNEAQ (reference sequence). Trimming left V 5 bases short and J 0 bases short, with 17 bases between. The CDR3: CASSVSQGTLAKNIQYF. CDR3 nucleotides: TGTGCCAGCAGCGTCTCCCAGGGGACCCTAGCCAAAAACATTCAGTACTTC.

This clone was counted a single time. The chain couples TRBV2 to TRBJ2-1; no reliable D call. CDR1 SNHLY and CDR2 FYNNEI come from the germline V gene. The ends were cut back, 10 bases at V and 2 bases at J, with 21 bases in the middle. The CDR3 extends over 16 amino acids. CDR3 protein: CAIDPETTGPYNEQFF. In DNA form, the CDR3 reads TGTGCCATCGATCCCGAAACGACGGGCCCCTACAATGAGCAGTTCTTC.

The chain carries TRBV5-5 and TRBJ1-1; the D gene is possibly TRBD1 (5 bases). V lost 2 bases, J lost 6 bases, and 8 bases lay in between. Per the germline V gene, CDR1 is SGHKS and CDR2 is YYEKEE (reference sequence). The CDR3 is 12 amino acids. CDR3 residues: CASSLTTAEAFF. In nucleotides, the CDR3 is TGTGCCAGCAGCTTAACGACAGCTGAAGCTTTCTTT.

The chain is built from TRBV28 and TRBJ1-5; a possible D gene is TRBD1 (6 bases). The V end was cut by 9 bases, the J end by 6 bases, with 21 bases between. The CDR3 loop spans 15 amino acids. The germline V gene encodes CDR1 MDHEN and CDR2 SYDVKM. Here the CDR3 DNA reads TGTGCCAGTGACCCTCGACAGGACTGGGGTCAGCCCCAGCATTTT. Its protein product is CASDPRQDWGQPQHF.

The rearrangement joins TRBV18 to TRBJ2-7; no reliable D call. This CDR3 contains 13 residues. CDR1 and CDR2 (germline): KGHSH, LQKENI. V lost 0 bases, J lost 2 bases, and 5 bases lay in between. The chain's CDR3 is CASSPPFAYEQYF. The CDR3 coding sequence is TGTGCCAGCTCACCACCCTTTGCCTACGAGCAGTACTTC.

V is TRBV5-6 and J is TRBJ2-3; no definite D call. Germline loops: CDR1 SGHDT, CDR2 YYEEEE. The CDR3 spans 12 residues. Trimming left V 0 bases short and J 12 bases short, with 11 bases between. DNA for the CDR3: TGTGCCAGCAGCTTGGTCTTGGCACCTCAGTATTTT. Its protein product is CASSLVLAPQYF.

Judged by abundance, this clone is medium-sized. The identical CDR3 is also encoded by other nucleotide sequences in the sample. The V gene is TRBV5-4, the J gene TRBJ1-1; weak D call: TRBD1 (6 bases). The V gene's germline CDR1 is SGHNT and CDR2 YYREEE (reference sequence). Trimming pared 2 bases from V and 6 bases from J, leaving 11 bases between. The CDR3 runs to 13 residues. CDR3 coding DNA: TGTGCCAGCAGCTTCTCAGGGGTATCTGAAGCTTTCTTT. It translates to CASSFSGVSEAFF.

This rearrangement joins TRBV28 to TRBJ2-2; D is unclear. V lost 1 base and J 6 bases, leaving 6 bases between the germline ends. CDR1 is MDHEN, CDR2 SYDVKM, per germline. The CDR3 sequence is 13 residues long. CDR3 coding DNA: TGTGCCAGCAGTTTATACCCCGCCGGGGAGCTGTTTTTT. Its protein is CASSLYPAGELFF.

The sample holds one count of this clone. The V call is TRBV7-9, the J call TRBJ2-7; no reliable D call. Trimming took off 6 bases at V and 7 bases at J, with 13 bases between the two ends. The CDR3 covers 12 residues. CDR1 is SEHNR, CDR2 FQNEAQ, per germline (reference sequence). CDR3 in DNA: TGTGCCAGCAGTTTTCATATGGGTGAGCAGTACTTC. Protein product: CASSFHMGEQYF.

V and J are TRBV5-8 and TRBJ2-3; 10 nucleotides match TRBD2. The CDR3 has 15 residues. With V trimmed by 5 bases and J by 3 bases, 6 bases remained unmatched. CDR1 and CDR2 from the germline V gene are SGHTS and YDEGEE. The CDR3 coding sequence is TGTGCCAGCAGTCCTAGCGGGAGTGGGACAGATACGCAGTATTTT. This sequence encodes CASSPSGSGTDTQYF.

The chain links TRBV16 to TRBJ2-5; D ambiguous. Trimming shortened V by 0 bases and J by 5 bases, and 4 bases separated the two germline ends. Germline CDR1 and CDR2: KGHSY and FQNENV. The CDR3 sequence is 12 residues long. The CDR3, as DNA: TGTGCCAGCAGCCAATCATCTGAGACCCAGTACTTC. Its translation: CASSQSSETQYF.

The chain employs TRBV21-1 and TRBJ2-7; the table calls TRBD2, which could not be checked here. TRBV21-1 is labeled a pseudogene. This CDR3 is 15 amino acids long. This chain's CDR3 is CASSKVRTSSNEQYF. The CDR3 bases are TGTGCCAGCAGCAAAGTAAGGACTAGTTCCAACGAGCAGTACTTC.

The DNA for the CDR3 is TGTGCCAGCAGCCTTAGCTCCGGGACAGGGGGTACTGAAGCTTTCTTT. It codes for CASSLSSGTGGTEAFF. The chain employs TRBV7-2 and TRBJ1-1, with 11 bases that match TRBD1. The CDR3 runs to 16 residues. V was clipped by 5 bases and J by 5 bases; unmatched bases: 10. Looked up from germline, CDR1 is SGHTA and CDR2 is FQGNSA.

By proportion, this clone is medium-sized. The CDR3 region is CASSIPTGTRDGYTF. CDR3 nucleotides: TGTGCCAGTAGTATACCTACGGGGACCCGGGATGGCTACACCTTC. This rearrangement joins TRBV19 to TRBJ1-2; possibly TRBD1 for D (5 bases). V was pared by 2 bases and J by 6 bases, with 16 bases between. The CDR3 sequence is 15 residues long. Looked up from germline, CDR1 is LNHDA and CDR2 is SQIVND (reference sequence).

V is TRBV28 and J is TRBJ1-5; a weak D match, TRBD1 (6 bases). The V gene's germline CDR1 is MDHEN and CDR2 SYDVKM. The CDR3 runs to 16 residues. Between the trimmed V and J ends, which lost 4 bases and 5 bases, there was a span of 18 bases. The CDR3 bases are TGTGCCAGCAGTTCTAGACCGCAACAGGGAGATCAGCCCCAGCATTTT. It encodes CASSSRPQQGDQPQHF.

The chain uses TRBV19 and TRBJ1-1; TRBD1 is a possible D gene (6 bases). V was cut by 4 bases and J by 6 bases, with 12 bases left in between. The CDR3 consists of 13 residues. The germline gives CDR1 LNHDA, CDR2 SQIVND (reference sequence). The CDR3 DNA sequence: TGTGCCAGTAGTAGGGAGGGGGGATCTGAAGCTTTCTTT. It encodes CASSREGGSEAFF.

This rearrangement joins TRBV21-1 to TRBJ2-7; the table's D call, TRBD2, has no DNA check behind it. TRBV21-1 is a listed pseudogene. The CDR3 has 15 amino acids. CDR3 DNA: TGTGCCAGCAGCAATTTCGGACTAGAGGCCTACGAGCAGTACTTC. It yields the protein CASSNFGLEAYEQYF.

The CDR3 here is CAISSPLAGGVTRPYF. CDR3 DNA: TGTGCCATCAGTTCTCCACTAGCGGGAGGCGTAACCCGGCCCTATTTT. The J gene is TRBJ2-3, the V gene TRBV10-3, with 12 positions matching TRBD2. Germline CDR1 and CDR2: ENHRY and SYGVKD. The CDR3 is 16 residues long. The V gene end was trimmed by 5 bases and the J gene end by 15 bases; junction bases not matched to a gene: 18.

The V and J genes are TRBV28 and TRBJ1-1; no firm D call. Germline lookup yields CDR1 MDHEN and CDR2 SYDVKM. This CDR3 comprises 12 residues. The ends were cut back, 7 bases at V and 6 bases at J, with 12 bases in the middle. CDR3 nucleotide sequence: TGTGCCAGCAACCCGGGCCTAGCTGAAGCTTTCTTT. Protein product: CASNPGLAEAFF.

In its sample, this clone was seen a few times. The chain links TRBV27 to TRBJ2-1; D remains ambiguous. This CDR3 region has 13 residues. Deletions cut 0 bases from V and 6 bases from J, with 6 bases between. Germline V lookup: CDR1 MNHEY, CDR2 SMNVEV (reference sequence). CDR3 region: CASSLSNRNEQFF. The DNA of the CDR3 is TGTGCCAGCAGTTTATCGAATCGCAATGAGCAGTTCTTC.

The rearrangement links TRBV14 to TRBJ2-7; 12 bases are shared with TRBD2. V gave up 4 bases and J gave up 5 bases; unmatched junction bases: 6. There are 15 residues in the CDR3. Germline V gives CDR1 SGHDN, CDR2 FVKESK. The CDR3 reads CASSPLAGGVDEQYF. The CDR3 nucleotides are TGTGCCAGCAGCCCCCTAGCGGGAGGGGTAGACGAGCAGTACTTC.

This clone was counted between two and nine times. The chain carries TRBV7-8 and TRBJ1-1; the D gene is possibly TRBD1 (5 bases). The length of the CDR3 is 15 residues. Germline V gives CDR1 SGHVS, CDR2 FQNEAQ. V lost 3 bases and J 4 bases, leaving 15 bases between the germline ends. Here the CDR3 reads CASSLGGGASTEAFF. CDR3 bases: TGTGCCAGCAGCTTGGGCGGGGGAGCTAGCACTGAAGCTTTCTTT.

The CDR3 here is CASSRRLGMNTEAFF. The DNA of the CDR3 is TGTGCCAGCAGCCGGCGACTGGGAATGAACACTGAAGCTTTCTTT. The chain combines TRBV27 with TRBJ1-1; no reliable D call. The germline gives CDR1 MNHEY, CDR2 SMNVEV (reference sequence). This CDR3 has 15 residues. Trimming removed 6 bases from V and 0 bases from J, with 14 bases in between.

The V call is TRBV28, the J call TRBJ2-5, with D possibly TRBD2 on 6 matching bases. The assigned J gene may be wrong: the sequence end matches TRBJ2-7 better. The CDR3 loop spans 16 amino acids. CDR1 is MDHEN and CDR2 is SYDVKM in the germline V gene. CDR3 amino acids: CASSTPLAGRNYEQYF. DNA of the CDR3: TGTGCCAGCAGTACCCCCCTGGCAGGGAGGAACTACGAGCAGTACTTC.

On this clone: Germline and junction disagree at one end, which may indicate a read error. The V and J genes are TRBV2 and TRBJ1-5, with a weak D call TRBD1 (6 bases). Germline V lookup: CDR1 SNHLY, CDR2 FYNNEI. The CDR3 is 14 residues long. As DNA, the CDR3 is TGTGCCAGCAATGAATTTGGGGGCCATCAGCCCCAGCATTTT. Its translation: CASNEFGGHQPQHF.

This clone has a handful of counts. The chain recombines TRBV5-6 with TRBJ2-7, with 10 positions matching TRBD2. The CDR3 is 14 amino acids. The J segment lost 5 bases and the V segment lost 2 bases, leaving 4 bases of the junction unmatched. The germline gives CDR1 SGHDT, CDR2 YYEEEE. The CDR3 here is CASSFGTSDHEQYF. The CDR3 DNA reads as TGTGCCAGCAGCTTCGGGACTAGCGACCACGAGCAGTACTTC.